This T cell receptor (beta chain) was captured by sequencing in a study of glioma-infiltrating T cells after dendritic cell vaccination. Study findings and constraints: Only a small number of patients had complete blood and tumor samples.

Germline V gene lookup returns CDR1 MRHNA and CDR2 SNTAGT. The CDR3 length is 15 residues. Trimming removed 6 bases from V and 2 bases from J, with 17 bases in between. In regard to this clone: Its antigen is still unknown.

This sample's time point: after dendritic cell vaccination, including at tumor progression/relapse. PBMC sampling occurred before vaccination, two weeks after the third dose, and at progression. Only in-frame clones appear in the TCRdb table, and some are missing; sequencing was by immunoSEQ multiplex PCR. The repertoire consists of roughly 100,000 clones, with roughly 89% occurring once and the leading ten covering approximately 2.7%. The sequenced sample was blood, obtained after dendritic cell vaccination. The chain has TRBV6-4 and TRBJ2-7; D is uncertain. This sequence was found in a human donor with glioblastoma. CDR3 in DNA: TGTGCCAGCAGCAAAACAGCATTCACTGCCTACGAGCAGTACTTC. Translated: CASSKTAFTAYEQYF.